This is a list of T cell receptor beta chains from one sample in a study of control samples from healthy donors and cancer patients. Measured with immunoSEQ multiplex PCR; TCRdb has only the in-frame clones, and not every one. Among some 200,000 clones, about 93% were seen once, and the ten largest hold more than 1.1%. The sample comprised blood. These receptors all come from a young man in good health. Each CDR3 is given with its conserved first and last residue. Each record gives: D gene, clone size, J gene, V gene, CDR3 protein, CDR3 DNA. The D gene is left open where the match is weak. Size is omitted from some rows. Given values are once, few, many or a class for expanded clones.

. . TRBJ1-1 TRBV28 CASSLTHMGTEAFF TGTGCCAGCAGTTTAACCCATATGGGCACTGAAGCTTTCTTT
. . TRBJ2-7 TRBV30 CAWSSSRTIPEQYF TGTGCCTGGAGTTCCTCTAGAACGATCCCCGAGCAGTACTTC
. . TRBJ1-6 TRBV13 CASSRVGRPLHF TGTGCCAGCAGCCGTGTAGGCCGACCCCTCCACTTT
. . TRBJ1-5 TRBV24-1 CATRGNQPQHF TGTGCCACCAGGGGGAATCAGCCCCAGCATTTT
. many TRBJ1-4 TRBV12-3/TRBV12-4 CASSLERGEKLFF TGTGCCAGCAGTTTAGAAAGGGGAGAAAAACTGTTTTTT
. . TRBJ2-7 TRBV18 CASSPIGMGSSYEQYF TGTGCCAGCTCACCAATAGGGATGGGATCCTCCTACGAGCAGTACTTC
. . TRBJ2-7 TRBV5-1 CASSLEGTPLEQYF TGCGCCAGCAGCTTGGAGGGCACCCCCCTGGAGCAGTACTTC
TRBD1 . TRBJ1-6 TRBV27 CASSLGGQGYNSPLHF TGTGCCAGCAGTTTAGGGGGACAGGGCTATAATTCACCCCTCCACTTT
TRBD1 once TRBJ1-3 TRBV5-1 CASSLELTGGNTIYF TGCGCCAGCAGCTTAGAGCTGACAGGGGGAAACACCATATATTTT
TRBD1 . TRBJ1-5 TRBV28 CANPPGQDQPQHF TGTGCCAATCCTCCGGGACAGGATCAGCCCCAGCATTTT
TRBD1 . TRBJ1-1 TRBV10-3 CAISVTSGQGMNTEAFF TGTGCCATCAGTGTGACCTCGGGACAGGGCATGAACACTGAAGCTTTCTTT
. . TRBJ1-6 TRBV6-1 CASSEGSAYNSPLHF TGTGCCAGCAGTGAAGGGAGCGCCTATAATTCACCCCTCCACTTT
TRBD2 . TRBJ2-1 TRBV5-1 CASSPGLAVHNEQFF TGCGCCAGCAGCCCGGGACTAGCGGTTCACAATGAGCAGTTCTTC
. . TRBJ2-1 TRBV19 CASSNPSGDGLNEQFF TGTGCCAGTAGCAACCCCTCCGGGGACGGACTCAATGAGCAGTTCTTC
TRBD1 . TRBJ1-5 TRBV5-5 CASSLGTGVSNQPQHF TGTGCCAGCAGCCTAGGGACAGGGGTTAGCAATCAGCCCCAGCATTTT
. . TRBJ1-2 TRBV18 CASSPPSDNYGYTF TGTGCCAGCTCACCACCATCTGATAACTATGGCTACACCTTC
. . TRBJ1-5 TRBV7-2 CASSLARGPNQPQHF TGTGCCAGCAGCTTAGCACGGGGACCCAATCAGCCCCAGCATTTT
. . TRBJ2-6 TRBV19 CASSMGANVLTF TGTGCCAGTAGTATGGGAGCCAACGTCCTGACTTTC
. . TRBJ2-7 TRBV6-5 CASTPGSLPYEQYF TGTGCCAGCACCCCCGGGAGCCTACCCTACGAGCAGTACTTC
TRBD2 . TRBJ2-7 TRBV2 CASSEAFGLEGYF TGTGCCAGCAGTGAGGCCTTCGGACTAGAGGGGTACTTC
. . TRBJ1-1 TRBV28 CASRTQENEAFF TGTGCCAGCAGGACTCAAGAGAATGAAGCTTTCTTT
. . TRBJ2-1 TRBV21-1 CASSPRTPHNEQFF TGTGCCAGCAGCCCCCGGACACCCCACAATGAGCAGTTCTTC
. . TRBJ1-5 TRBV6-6 CASSRTWSGALYQPQHF TGTGCCAGCAGCCGAACGTGGTCAGGGGCCCTATATCAGCCCCAGCATTTT
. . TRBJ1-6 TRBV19 CASLRDLNSPLHF TGTGCCAGTCTCCGGGACTTGAATTCACCCCTCCACTTT
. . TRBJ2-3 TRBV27 CASRPRTGGKNTQYF TGTGCCAGCAGGCCCAGGACGGGGGGCAAAAATACGCAGTATTTT
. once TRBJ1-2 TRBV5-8 CASSLGGYTF TGTGCCAGCTCCCTTGGGGGCTACACCTTC
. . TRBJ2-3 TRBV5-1 CASSLEAGSTDTQYF TGCGCCAGCAGCTTGGAGGCAGGCAGCACAGATACGCAGTATTTT
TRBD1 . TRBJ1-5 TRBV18 CASSPTGTDSNQPQHF TGTGCCAGCTCACCAACCGGGACAGATAGCAATCAGCCCCAGCATTTT
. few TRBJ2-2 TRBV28 CATLRESTGELFF TGTGCCACCCTAAGGGAGAGCACCGGGGAGCTGTTTTTT
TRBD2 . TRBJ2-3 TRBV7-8 CASSRTGGGTDTQYF TGTGCCAGCAGCCGGACGGGGGGGGGCACAGATACGCAGTATTTT
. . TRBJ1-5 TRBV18 CASSPMGLTRIYSNQPQHF TGTGCCAGCTCACCCATGGGACTGACAAGAATTTATAGCAATCAGCCCCAGCATTTT
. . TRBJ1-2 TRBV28 CASSGNYGYTF TGTGCCAGCTCTGGTAACTATGGCTACACCTTC
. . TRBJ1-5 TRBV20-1 CSASYREWQPQHF TGCAGTGCTAGTTACAGGGAATGGCAGCCCCAGCATTTT
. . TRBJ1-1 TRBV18 CASSQTRAVLDTEAFF TGTGCCAGCTCACAAACCCGGGCGGTCCTCGACACTGAAGCTTTCTTT
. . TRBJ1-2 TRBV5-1 CASSFNRDYGYTF TGCGCCAGCAGCTTTAACCGAGACTATGGCTACACCTTC
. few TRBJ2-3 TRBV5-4 CASSHDRLDTDTQYF TGTGCCAGCAGCCACGACAGACTAGACACAGATACGCAGTATTTT
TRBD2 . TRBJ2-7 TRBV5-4 CASSVGGRRGDYEQYF TGTGCCAGCAGCGTGGGGGGGAGGCGGGGGGACTACGAGCAGTACTTC
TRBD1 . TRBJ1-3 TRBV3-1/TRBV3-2 CASSQWQGAAGNTIYF TGTGCCAGCAGCCAGTGGCAGGGGGCAGCTGGAAACACCATATATTTT
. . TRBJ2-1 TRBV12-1 CASSSSGGVLYNEQFF TGTGCCAGCAGCTCTAGCGGGGGGGTACTCTACAATGAGCAGTTCTTC
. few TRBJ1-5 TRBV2 CASSAIYSNQPQHF TGTGCCAGCTCGGCCATTTATAGCAATCAGCCCCAGCATTTT
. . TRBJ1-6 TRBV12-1 CASSFYPRTDYSPLHF TGTGCCAGCAGCTTTTACCCAAGGACAGACTATTCACCCCTCCACTTT
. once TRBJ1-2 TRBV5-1 CASSLGGNWYGYTF TGCGCCAGCAGCTTGGGCGGCAATTGGTATGGCTACACCTTC
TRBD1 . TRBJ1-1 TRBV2 CASRLDRGGNTEAFF TGTGCCAGCAGGTTAGACAGGGGAGGGAACACTGAAGCTTTCTTT
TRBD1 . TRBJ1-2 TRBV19 CASSRTGGNYGYTF TGTGCCAGTAGCCGGACAGGAGGGAACTATGGCTACACCTTC
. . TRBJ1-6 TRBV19 CASSPPGGYYNSPLHF TGTGCCAGTAGCCCGCCCGGGGGATATTATAATTCACCCCTCCACTTT